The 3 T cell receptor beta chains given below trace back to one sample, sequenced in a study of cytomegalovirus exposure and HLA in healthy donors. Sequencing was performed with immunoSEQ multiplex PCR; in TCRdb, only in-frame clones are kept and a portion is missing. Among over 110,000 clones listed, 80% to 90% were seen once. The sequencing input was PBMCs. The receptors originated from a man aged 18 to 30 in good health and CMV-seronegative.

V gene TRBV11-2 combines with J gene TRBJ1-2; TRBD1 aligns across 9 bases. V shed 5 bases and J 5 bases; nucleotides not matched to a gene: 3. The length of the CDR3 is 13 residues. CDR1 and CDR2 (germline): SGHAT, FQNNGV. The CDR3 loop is CASSVGTGYGYTF. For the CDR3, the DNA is TGTGCCAGCAGCGTCGGGACAGGGTATGGCTACACCTTC.

The CDR3 DNA is TGTGCCAGCAGCTCGGGAGAGGCGTCGGGTAAAGAGACCCAGTACTTC. It is translated as CASSSGEASGKETQYF. This chain uses TRBV5-6 with TRBJ2-5; possibly TRBD2 for D (6 bases). With 3 bases removed from V and 3 bases from J, the gap between germline ends came to 18 bases. The CDR3 totals 16 residues. Germline assignment: CDR1 SGHDT and CDR2 YYEEEE.

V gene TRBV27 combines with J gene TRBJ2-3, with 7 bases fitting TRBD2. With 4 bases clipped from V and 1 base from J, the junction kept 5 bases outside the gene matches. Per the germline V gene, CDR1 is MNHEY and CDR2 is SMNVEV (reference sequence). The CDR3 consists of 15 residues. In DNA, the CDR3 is TGTGCCAGCAGTTCCCGACTAGCCCGCACAGATACGCAGTATTTT. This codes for CASSSRLARTDTQYF.